This TCR beta chain is from a study of Ad26.COV2.S vaccination and SARS-CoV-2 variants. Study-wide results and limits: Following vaccination, spike-specific CD8+ and CD4+ T cell responses reportedly exhibited substantial breadth.

Trimming took 1 base from V and 1 from J, leaving 9 bases between them. Per the germline V gene, CDR1 is SGDLS and CDR2 is YYNGEE. This CDR3 has 15 amino acids. Produced via immunoSEQ multiplex PCR; TCRdb's table is partial and in-frame only. Here the sample spans 150,000 to 200,000 clones, approximately 88% being singletons. For this clone: Its matching antigen is unknown.

The specimen comprised peripheral blood, sampled after recovery from COVID-19. The rearrangement joins TRBV9 to TRBJ1-5; D not certain. The receptor comes from a human donor who had recovered from COVID-19. The CDR3: CASSVSASSNQPQHF. CDR3 sequence (DNA): TGTGCCAGCAGCGTATCCGCCTCAAGCAATCAGCCCCAGCATTTT.